This TCR beta chain was documented in a study of cytomegalovirus exposure and HLA in healthy donors. Germline CDR1 LNHDA, CDR2 SQIVND (reference sequence). CDR3 length: 15 amino acids. V trimming: 6 bases; J trimming: 2 bases; junction bases outside the gene matches: 7. It was with 60 Vbeta and 13 Jbeta primers that the PCR ran. Clones were sequenced by immunoSEQ multiplex PCR, and TCRdb holds only the in-frame ones, with some missing. The sample holds 90,000 to 110,000 clones, approximately 14% seen once. The specimen was PBMCs. This TCR derives from a female donor in good health and CMV-seronegative. The gene calls are TRBV19 and TRBJ1-2, with 9 nucleotides matching TRBD1. CDR3 DNA: TGTGCCAGTAGCGTCGCGGGACAGGGAAACTATGGCTACACCTTC. It specifies CASSVAGQGNYGYTF.